This T cell receptor beta chain was sequenced in a study of tumor T cells in aggressive B-cell lymphoma. Produced via immunoSEQ multiplex PCR; TCRdb's table is partial and in-frame only. The sample yields approximately 3,100 clones, 88% seen once. CDR1 SGHAT and CDR2 FQDESV come from the germline V gene (reference sequence). The CDR3 loop spans 18 amino acids. The V gene lost 1 base and the J gene lost 0 bases, with 13 bases spanning the gap. J is TRBJ1-6 and V is TRBV11-1; D not resolved. The material sequenced was tumor tissue. The clonotype comes from an adult with diffuse large B cell lymphoma. CDR3 region: CASSLGRPGSSYNSPLHF. The CDR3 nucleotides read TGTGCCAGCAGCTTAGGACGGCCGGGAAGCTCCTATAATTCACCCCTCCACTTT.